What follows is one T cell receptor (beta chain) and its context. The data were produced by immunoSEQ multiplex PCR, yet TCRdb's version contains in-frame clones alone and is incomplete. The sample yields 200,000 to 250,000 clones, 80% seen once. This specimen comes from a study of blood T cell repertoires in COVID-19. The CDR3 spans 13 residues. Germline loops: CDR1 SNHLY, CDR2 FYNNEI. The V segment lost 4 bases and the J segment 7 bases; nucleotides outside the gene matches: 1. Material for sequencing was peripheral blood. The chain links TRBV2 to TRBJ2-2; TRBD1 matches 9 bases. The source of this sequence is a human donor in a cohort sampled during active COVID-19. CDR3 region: CASSGQGGGELFF. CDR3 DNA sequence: TGTGCCAGCAGTGGACAGGGGGGCGGGGAGCTGTTTTTT. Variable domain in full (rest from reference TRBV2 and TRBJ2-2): EPEVTQTPSHQVTQMGQEVILRCVPISNHLYFYWYRQILGQKVEFLVSFYNNEISEKSEIFDDQFSVERPDGSNFTLKIRSTKLEDSAMYFCASSGQGGGELFFGEGSRLTVL.